These 11 T cell receptor beta chains originate from one sample sequenced in a study of brain metastases from non-small cell lung cancer. The assay was immunoSEQ multiplex PCR, and TCRdb's table has in-frame clones only and misses some. The sample holds about 8,000 clones, around four fifths seen once. Sequenced sample: primary lung tumor tissue. Receptor source: a donor at least 40 years old with non-small cell lung cancer.

The gene calls are TRBV5-1 and TRBJ2-3; unclear D gene. The V and J ends lost 3 bases and 6 bases respectively, with 11 bases between them. CDR1 and CDR2 from the germline V gene are SGHRS and YFSETQ. CDR3 length: 13 amino acids. As DNA, the CDR3 is TGCGCCAGCAGCTCGGTCCTAGGTGATACGCAGTATTTT. Its protein is CASSSVLGDTQYF.

The gene calls are TRBV12-3 or TRBV12-4 and TRBJ2-5; 9 bases agree with TRBD2. The V segment lost 3 bases and the J segment 5 bases; nucleotides outside the gene matches: 1. The CDR3 totals 13 residues. The CDR3 spells CASSLSGGETQYF. The CDR3 nucleotides are TGTGCCAGCAGTTTGAGCGGGGGGGAGACCCAGTACTTC.

The rearrangement uses TRBV7-2 and TRBJ2-1; D ambiguous. The V and J ends lost 1 base and 6 bases respectively, with 7 bases between them. The length of the CDR3 is 13 residues. CDR1 and CDR2 (germline): SGHTA, FQGNSA. This CDR3 reads CASSLVQRNEQFF. Here the CDR3 DNA reads TGTGCCAGCAGCTTAGTACAGCGCAATGAGCAGTTCTTC.

V gene TRBV6-6 combines with J gene TRBJ1-5; D remains unclear. In germline, CDR1 is MNHNY, CDR2 SVGAGI (reference sequence). V was shortened by 7 bases and J by 9 bases, with 7 bases between the two germline ends. The CDR3 covers 10 residues. This CDR3 reads CASNVAPQHF. CDR3 in DNA: TGTGCCAGCAACGTAGCGCCCCAGCATTTT.

The chain has TRBV6-4 and TRBJ2-2; possible D gene TRBD1, 6 bases. The CDR3 is made up of 14 amino acids. Germline V gene lookup returns CDR1 MRHNA and CDR2 SNTAGT. Trimming stripped 6 bases from V and 5 bases from J, with 13 bases between. CDR3 in DNA: TGTGCCAGCAGCGAGGGACACGAGACCGGGGAGCTGTTTTTT. It is translated as CASSEGHETGELFF.

The V call is TRBV12-3 or TRBV12-4, the J call TRBJ2-7, with D tentatively TRBD2 (6 bases). This CDR3 is built from 13 residues. The germline V and J ends were trimmed by 5 bases and 2 bases, with 10 bases remaining between them. The CDR3 DNA reads TGTGCCAGCAGTACGGGACTCACCTACGAGCAGTACTTC. Amino acids: CASSTGLTYEQYF.

This rearrangement joins TRBV7-2 to TRBJ2-2, with a weak D call TRBD1 (5 bases). Per germline, CDR1 SGHTA and CDR2 FQGNSA. The CDR3 runs to 15 residues. The V and J ends lost 1 base and 6 bases respectively, with 12 bases between them. DNA of the CDR3: TGTGCCAGCAGCTTAGATGGGGCTTTGGCCGGGGAGCTGTTTTTT. Residues: CASSLDGALAGELFF.

This chain connects TRBV5-6 to TRBJ1-1; tentatively, D is TRBD1 (6 bases). The CDR3 consists of 16 residues. The germline gives CDR1 SGHDT, CDR2 YYEEEE. The V end was cut by 4 bases, the J end by 2 bases, with 18 bases between. The DNA of the CDR3 is TGTGCCAGCAGCGTCCGGGACACTAGAAGTAACACTGAAGCTTTCTTT. Protein product: CASSVRDTRSNTEAFF.

V is TRBV7-8 and J is TRBJ1-1; 9 positions match TRBD1. The CDR3 extends over 16 amino acids. CDR1 is SGHVS, CDR2 FQNEAQ, per germline. V trimming: 5 bases; J trimming: 2 bases; junction bases outside the gene matches: 9. The CDR3 sequence is CASSSPPGQGNTEAFF. CDR3 DNA: TGTGCCAGCAGCAGCCCCCCGGGACAGGGAAACACTGAAGCTTTCTTT.

The V call is TRBV10-3, the J call TRBJ2-7; D might be TRBD1 (6 bases). Germline-derived CDR1 and CDR2 are ENHRY and SYGVKD. V was cut by 4 bases and J by 7 bases, with 14 bases left in between. The CDR3 consists of 13 residues. CDR3 DNA: TGTGCCATCAGTGGGCTACAGGGCGGTGAGCAGTACTTC. Protein: CAISGLQGGEQYF.

Details on this clone: A junction boundary mismatches the germline segment, possibly from a read error. V gene TRBV2 combines with J gene TRBJ2-1, with 8 bases fitting TRBD1. Looked up from germline, CDR1 is SNHLY and CDR2 is FYNNEI. The CDR3 covers 14 residues. CDR3 in DNA: TGTACCAGCAGTCCGACAGGGGCCTGGAATGAGCAGTTCTTC. Its protein product is CTSSPTGAWNEQFF.